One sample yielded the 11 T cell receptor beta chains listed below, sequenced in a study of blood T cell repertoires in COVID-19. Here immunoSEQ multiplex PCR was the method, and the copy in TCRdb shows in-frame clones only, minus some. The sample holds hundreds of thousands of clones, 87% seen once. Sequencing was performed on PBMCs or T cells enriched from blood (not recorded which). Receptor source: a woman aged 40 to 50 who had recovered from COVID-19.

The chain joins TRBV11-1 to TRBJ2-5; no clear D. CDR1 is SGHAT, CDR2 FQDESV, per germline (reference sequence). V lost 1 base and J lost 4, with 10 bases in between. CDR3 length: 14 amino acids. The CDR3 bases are TGTGCCAGCAGCTTAGGGGCCATCACAGAGACCCAGTACTTC. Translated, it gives CASSLGAITETQYF.

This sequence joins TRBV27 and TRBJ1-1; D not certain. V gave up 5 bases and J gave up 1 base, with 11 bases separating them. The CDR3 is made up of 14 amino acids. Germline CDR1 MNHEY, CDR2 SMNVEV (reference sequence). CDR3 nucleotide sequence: TGTGCCAGCAGTGGGCTTCTGGGGAACACTGAAGCTTTCTTT. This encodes CASSGLLGNTEAFF.

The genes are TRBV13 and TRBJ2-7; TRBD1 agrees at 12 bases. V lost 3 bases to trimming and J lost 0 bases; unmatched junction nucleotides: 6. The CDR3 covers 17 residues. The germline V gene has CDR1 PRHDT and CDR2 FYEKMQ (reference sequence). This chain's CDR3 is CASSFFPGQGASYEQYF. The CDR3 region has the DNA TGTGCCAGCAGCTTCTTCCCGGGACAGGGGGCCTCCTACGAGCAGTACTTC.

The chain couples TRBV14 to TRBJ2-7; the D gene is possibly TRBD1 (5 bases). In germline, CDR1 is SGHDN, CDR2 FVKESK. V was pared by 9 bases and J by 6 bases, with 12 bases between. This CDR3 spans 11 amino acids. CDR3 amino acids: CASGERGEQYF. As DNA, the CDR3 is TGTGCCAGTGGGGAAAGGGGCGAGCAGTACTTC.

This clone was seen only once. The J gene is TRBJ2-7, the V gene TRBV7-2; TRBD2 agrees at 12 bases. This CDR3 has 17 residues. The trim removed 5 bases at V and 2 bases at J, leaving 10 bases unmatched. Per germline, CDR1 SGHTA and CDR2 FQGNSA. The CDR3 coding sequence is TGTGCCAGCAGCACCGGGGGGCTAGCGGGAGGGCCCTACGAGCAGTACTTC. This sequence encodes CASSTGGLAGGPYEQYF.

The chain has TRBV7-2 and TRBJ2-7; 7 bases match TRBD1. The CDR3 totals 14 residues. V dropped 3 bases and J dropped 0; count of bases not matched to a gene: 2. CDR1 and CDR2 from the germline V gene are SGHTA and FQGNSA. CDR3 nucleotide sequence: TGTGCCAGCAGCTTTGACAGGGCCTCCTACGAGCAGTACTTC. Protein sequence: CASSFDRASYEQYF.

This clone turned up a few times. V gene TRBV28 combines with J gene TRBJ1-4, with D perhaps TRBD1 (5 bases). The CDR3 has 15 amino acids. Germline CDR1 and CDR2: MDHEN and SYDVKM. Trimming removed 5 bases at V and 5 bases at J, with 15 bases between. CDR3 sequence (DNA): TGTGCCAGCAGTCCCCGAATTGGGGGGAATGAAAAACTGTTTTTT. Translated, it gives CASSPRIGGNEKLFF.

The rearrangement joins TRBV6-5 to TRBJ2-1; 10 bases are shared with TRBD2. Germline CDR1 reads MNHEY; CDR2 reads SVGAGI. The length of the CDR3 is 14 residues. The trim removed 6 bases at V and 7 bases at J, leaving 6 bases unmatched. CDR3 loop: CASRGSGRWNEQFF. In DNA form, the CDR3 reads TGTGCCAGCAGAGGTAGCGGGAGGTGGAATGAGCAGTTCTTC.

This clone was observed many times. The CDR3 DNA sequence: TGTGCCACCGCTTCAGGGGGGCCCCGTTACGAGCAGTACTTC. It is translated as CATASGGPRYEQYF. V gene TRBV6-5 combines with J gene TRBJ2-7, with D maybe TRBD1 (7 bases). This CDR3 is 14 amino acids long. The germline V and J ends were trimmed by 10 bases and 4 bases, with 20 bases remaining between them. Germline lookup yields CDR1 MNHEY and CDR2 SVGAGI.

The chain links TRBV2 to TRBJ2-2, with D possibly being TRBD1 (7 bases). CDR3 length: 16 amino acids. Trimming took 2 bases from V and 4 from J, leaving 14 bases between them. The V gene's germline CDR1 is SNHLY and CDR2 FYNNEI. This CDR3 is CASSESAGGFTGELFF. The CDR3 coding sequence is TGTGCCAGCAGTGAATCGGCAGGGGGGTTCACCGGGGAGCTGTTTTTT. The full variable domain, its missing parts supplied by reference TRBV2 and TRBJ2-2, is EPEVTQTPSHQVTQMGQEVILRCVPISNHLYFYWYRQILGQKVEFLVSFYNNEISEKSEIFDDQFSVERPDGSNFTLKIRSTKLEDSAMYFCASSESAGGFTGELFFGEGSRLTVL.

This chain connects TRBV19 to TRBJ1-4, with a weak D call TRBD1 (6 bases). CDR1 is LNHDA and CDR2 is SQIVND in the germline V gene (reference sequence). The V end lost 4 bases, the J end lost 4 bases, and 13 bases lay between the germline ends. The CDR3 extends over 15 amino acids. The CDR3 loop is CASSTQGLYNEKLFF. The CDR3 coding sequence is TGTGCCAGTAGTACTCAGGGGCTATATAATGAAAAACTGTTTTTT.